This T cell receptor (beta chain) emerged from a study of blood T cell repertoires in COVID-19. Whole-study context: In each case, the material was cDNA or gDNA derived from T cells, B-cell-depleted T cells, or PBMCs.

TCRdb keeps only in-frame clones here, not all; method: immunoSEQ multiplex PCR. The sample has about 190,000 clones; around 83% are singletons. Trimming left V 3 bases short and J 2 bases short, with 13 bases between. Germline CDR1 is SGHVS and CDR2 is FNYEAQ. CDR3 length: 15 amino acids. The chain is built from TRBV7-6 and TRBJ1-1; D is perhaps TRBD1 (6 bases). Sequencing input: peripheral blood. The receptor's source is a woman between 40 and 55 years old with acute or convalescent COVID-19. The CDR3 coding sequence is TGTGCCAGCAGCTTGAGGGGACAACCTAACACTGAAGCTTTCTTT. Translation: CASSLRGQPNTEAFF.